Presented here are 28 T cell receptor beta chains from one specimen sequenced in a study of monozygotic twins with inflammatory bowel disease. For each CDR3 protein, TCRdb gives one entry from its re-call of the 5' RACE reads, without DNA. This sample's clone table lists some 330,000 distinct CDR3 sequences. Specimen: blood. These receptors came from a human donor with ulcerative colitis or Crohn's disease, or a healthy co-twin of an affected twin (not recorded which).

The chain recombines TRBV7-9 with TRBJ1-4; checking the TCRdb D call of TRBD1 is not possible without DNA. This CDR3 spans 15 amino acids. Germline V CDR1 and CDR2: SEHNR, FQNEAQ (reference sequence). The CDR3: CASSLGGAFNEKLFF. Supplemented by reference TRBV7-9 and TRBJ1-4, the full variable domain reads DTGVSQNPRHKITKRGQNVTFRCDPISEHNRLYWYRQTLGQGPEFLTYFQNEAQLEKSRLLSDRFSAERPKGSFSTLEIQRTEQGDSAMYLCASSLGGAFNEKLFFGSGTQLSVL.

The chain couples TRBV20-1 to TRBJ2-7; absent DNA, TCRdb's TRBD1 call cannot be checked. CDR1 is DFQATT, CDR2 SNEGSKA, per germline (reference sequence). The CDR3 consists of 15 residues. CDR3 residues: CSARGDFSHRYEQYF.

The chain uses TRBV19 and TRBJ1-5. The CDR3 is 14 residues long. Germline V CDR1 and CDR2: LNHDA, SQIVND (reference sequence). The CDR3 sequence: CASNQLYGNQPQHF.

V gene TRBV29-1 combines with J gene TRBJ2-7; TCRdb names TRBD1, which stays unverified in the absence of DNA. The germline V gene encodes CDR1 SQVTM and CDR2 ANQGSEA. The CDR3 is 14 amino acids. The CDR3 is CSVGEGVSGSEQYF.

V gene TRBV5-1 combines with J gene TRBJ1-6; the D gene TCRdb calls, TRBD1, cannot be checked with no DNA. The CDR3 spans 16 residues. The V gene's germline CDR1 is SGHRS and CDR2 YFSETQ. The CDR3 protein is CASKEPGERENSPLHF.

The CDR3 is CASSTLDRNDLADTQYF. The V and J genes are TRBV6-1 and TRBJ2-3; checking the TCRdb D call of TRBD2 is not possible without DNA. This CDR3 has 17 amino acids. Germline V gene sequence: CDR1 MNHNS, CDR2 SASEGT.

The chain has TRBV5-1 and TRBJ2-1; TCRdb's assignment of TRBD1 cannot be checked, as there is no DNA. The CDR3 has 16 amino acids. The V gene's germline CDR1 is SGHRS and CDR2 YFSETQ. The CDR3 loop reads CASTLARGADTNEQFF. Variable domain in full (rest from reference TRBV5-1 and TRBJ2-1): KAGVTQTPRYLIKTRGQQVTLSCSPISGHRSVSWYQQTPGQGLQFLFEYFSETQRNKGNFPGRFSGRQFSNSRSEMNVSTLELGDSALYLCASTLARGADTNEQFFGPGTRLTVL.

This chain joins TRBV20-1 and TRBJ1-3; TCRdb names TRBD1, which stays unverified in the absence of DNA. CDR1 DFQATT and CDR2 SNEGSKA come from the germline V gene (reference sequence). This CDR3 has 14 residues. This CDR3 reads CSARDRGPGNTIYF.

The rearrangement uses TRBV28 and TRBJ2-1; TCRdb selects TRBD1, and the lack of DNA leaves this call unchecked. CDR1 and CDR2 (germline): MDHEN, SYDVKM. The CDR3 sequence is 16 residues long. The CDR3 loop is CASRLPGQGVYNEQFF.

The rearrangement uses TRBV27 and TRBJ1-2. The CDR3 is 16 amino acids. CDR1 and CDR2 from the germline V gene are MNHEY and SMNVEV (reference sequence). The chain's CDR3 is CASSFFRSRVLWGYTF.

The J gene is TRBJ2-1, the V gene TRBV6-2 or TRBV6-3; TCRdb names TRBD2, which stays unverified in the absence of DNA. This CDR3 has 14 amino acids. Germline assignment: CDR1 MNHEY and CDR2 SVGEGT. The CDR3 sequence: CASSYALANNEQFF.

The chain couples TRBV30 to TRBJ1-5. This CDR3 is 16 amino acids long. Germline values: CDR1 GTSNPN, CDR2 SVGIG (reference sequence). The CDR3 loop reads CAWSVRSRRLDQPQHF.

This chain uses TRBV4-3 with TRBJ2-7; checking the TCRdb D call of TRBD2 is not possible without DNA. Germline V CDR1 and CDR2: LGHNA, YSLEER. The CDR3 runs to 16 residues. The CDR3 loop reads CASSQDARSPRYEQYF.

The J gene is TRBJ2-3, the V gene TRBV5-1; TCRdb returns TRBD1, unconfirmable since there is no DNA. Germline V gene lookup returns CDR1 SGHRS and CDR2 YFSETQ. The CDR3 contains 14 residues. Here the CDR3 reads CASREARGADTQYF.

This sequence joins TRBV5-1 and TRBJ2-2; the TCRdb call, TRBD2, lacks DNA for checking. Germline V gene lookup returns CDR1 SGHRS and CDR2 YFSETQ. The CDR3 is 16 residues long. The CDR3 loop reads CASSRDLSRGTGELFF. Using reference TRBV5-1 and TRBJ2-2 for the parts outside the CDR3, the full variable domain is KAGVTQTPRYLIKTRGQQVTLSCSPISGHRSVSWYQQTPGQGLQFLFEYFSETQRNKGNFPGRFSGRQFSNSRSEMNVSTLELGDSALYLCASSRDLSRGTGELFFGEGSRLTVL.

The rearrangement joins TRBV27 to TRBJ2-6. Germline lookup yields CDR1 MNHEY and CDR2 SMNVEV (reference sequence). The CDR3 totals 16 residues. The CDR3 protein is CASSPTIIPRANVLTF.

CDR3 sequence: CASRTGQGISYEQYF. The chain is built from TRBV6-2 or TRBV6-3 and TRBJ2-7; no DNA is available, so the TRBD1 call from TCRdb remains unchecked. The CDR3 loop spans 15 amino acids. Germline V gene data show CDR1 as MNHEY and CDR2 as SVGEGT.

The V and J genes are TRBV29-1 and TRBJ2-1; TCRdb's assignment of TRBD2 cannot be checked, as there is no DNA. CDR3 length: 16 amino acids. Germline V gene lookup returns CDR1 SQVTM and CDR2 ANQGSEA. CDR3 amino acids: CSFWTSGGAGGDEQFF.

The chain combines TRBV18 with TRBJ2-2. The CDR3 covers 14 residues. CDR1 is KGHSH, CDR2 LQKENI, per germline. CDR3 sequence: CASSPQGNTGELFF.

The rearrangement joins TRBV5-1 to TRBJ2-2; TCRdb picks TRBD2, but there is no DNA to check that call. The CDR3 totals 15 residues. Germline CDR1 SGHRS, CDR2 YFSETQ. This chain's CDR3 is CASSVSSEGTGELFF. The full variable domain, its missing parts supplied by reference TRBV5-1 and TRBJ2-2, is KAGVTQTPRYLIKTRGQQVTLSCSPISGHRSVSWYQQTPGQGLQFLFEYFSETQRNKGNFPGRFSGRQFSNSRSEMNVSTLELGDSALYLCASSVSSEGTGELFFGEGSRLTVL.

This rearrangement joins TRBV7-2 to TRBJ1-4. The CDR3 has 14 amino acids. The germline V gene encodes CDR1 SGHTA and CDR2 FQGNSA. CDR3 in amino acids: CASRYISNNEKLFF.

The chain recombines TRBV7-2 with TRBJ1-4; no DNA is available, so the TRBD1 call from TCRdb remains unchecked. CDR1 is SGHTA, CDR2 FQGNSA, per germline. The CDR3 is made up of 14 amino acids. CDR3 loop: CASKQGAENEKLFF.

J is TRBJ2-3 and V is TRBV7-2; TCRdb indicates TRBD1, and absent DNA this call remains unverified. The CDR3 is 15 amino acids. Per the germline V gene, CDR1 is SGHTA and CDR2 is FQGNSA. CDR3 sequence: CASSLIGGSWDTQYF.

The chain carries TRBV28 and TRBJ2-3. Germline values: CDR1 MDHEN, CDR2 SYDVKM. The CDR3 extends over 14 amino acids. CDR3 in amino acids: CASRPTSAGDTQYF.

CDR3 loop: CSVDSGKNEKLFF. The V call is TRBV29-1, the J call TRBJ1-4. CDR3 length equals 13 residues. Per the germline V gene, CDR1 is SQVTM and CDR2 is ANQGSEA.

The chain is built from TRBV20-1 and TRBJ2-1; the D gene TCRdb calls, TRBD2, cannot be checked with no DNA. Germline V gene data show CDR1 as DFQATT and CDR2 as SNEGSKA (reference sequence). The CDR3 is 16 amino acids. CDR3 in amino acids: CSAIPGGASSYNEQFF.

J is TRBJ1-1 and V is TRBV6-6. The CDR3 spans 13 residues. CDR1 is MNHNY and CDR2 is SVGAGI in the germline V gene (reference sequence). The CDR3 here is CASSYGTDTEAFF.

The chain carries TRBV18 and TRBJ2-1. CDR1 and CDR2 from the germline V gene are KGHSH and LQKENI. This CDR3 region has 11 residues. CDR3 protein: CASSMSSEQFF.